This TCR beta chain is from a study of T cell responses to AZD1222 COVID-19 vaccine. Assay used: immunoSEQ multiplex PCR; TCRdb lists only in-frame clones, some missing. The sample yields 90,000 to 140,000 clones, around 87% seen once. V lost 0 bases and J 4 bases, leaving 12 bases between the germline ends. Germline CDR1 MNHEY, CDR2 SVGAGI. The CDR3 totals 15 residues. This specimen was peripheral blood, taken on day 0 of AZD1222 vaccination. This clonotype originated in an adult in good health. The chain carries TRBV6-5 and TRBJ1-1; D gene ambiguous. The chain's CDR3 is CASSYSGVRGTEAFF. CDR3 DNA: TGTGCCAGCAGTTACTCGGGCGTGCGGGGCACTGAAGCTTTCTTT.